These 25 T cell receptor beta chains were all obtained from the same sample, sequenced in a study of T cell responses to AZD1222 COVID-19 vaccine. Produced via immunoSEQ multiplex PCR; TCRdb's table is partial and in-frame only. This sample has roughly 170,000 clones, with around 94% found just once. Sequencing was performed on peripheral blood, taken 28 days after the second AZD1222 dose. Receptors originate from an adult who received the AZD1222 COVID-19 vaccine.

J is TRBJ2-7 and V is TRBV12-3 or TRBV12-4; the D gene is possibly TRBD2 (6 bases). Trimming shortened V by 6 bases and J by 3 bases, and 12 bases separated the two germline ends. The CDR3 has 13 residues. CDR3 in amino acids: CASSRGKNYEQYF. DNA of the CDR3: TGTGCCAGCAGCCGCGGGAAGAACTACGAGCAGTACTTC.

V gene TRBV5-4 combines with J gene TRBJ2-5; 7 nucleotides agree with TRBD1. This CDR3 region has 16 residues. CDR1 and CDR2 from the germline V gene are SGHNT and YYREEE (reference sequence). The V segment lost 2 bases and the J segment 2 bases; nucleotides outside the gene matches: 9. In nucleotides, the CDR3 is TGTGCCAGCAGCTTAGGGGGCCACGGGGTGCAAGAGACCCAGTACTTC. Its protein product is CASSLGGHGVQETQYF.

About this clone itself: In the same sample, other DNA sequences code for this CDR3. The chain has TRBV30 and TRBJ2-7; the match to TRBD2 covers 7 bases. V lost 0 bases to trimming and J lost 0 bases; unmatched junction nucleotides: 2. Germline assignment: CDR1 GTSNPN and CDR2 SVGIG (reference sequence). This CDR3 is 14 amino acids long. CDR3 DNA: TGTGCCTGGAGTGTAGGCGGGAGCTCCTACGAGCAGTACTTC. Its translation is CAWSVGGSSYEQYF.

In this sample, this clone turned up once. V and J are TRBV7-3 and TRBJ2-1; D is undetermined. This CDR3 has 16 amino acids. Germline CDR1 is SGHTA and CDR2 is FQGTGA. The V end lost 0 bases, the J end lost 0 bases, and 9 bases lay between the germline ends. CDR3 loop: CASSLTSVSSYNEQFF. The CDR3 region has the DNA TGTGCCAGCAGCTTAACCTCGGTAAGCTCCTACAATGAGCAGTTCTTC.

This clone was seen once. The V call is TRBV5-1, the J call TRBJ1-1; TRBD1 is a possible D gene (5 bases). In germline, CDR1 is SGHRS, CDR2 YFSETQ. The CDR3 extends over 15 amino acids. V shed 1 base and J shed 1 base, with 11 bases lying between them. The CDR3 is CASSLSGTGNTEAFF. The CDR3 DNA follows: TGCGCCAGCAGCTTGTCAGGGACGGGGAACACTGAAGCTTTCTTT. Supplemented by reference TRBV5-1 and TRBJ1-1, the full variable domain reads KAGVTQTPRYLIKTRGQQVTLSCSPISGHRSVSWYQQTPGQGLQFLFEYFSETQRNKGNFPGRFSGRQFSNSRSEMNVSTLELGDSALYLCASSLSGTGNTEAFFGQGTRLTVV.

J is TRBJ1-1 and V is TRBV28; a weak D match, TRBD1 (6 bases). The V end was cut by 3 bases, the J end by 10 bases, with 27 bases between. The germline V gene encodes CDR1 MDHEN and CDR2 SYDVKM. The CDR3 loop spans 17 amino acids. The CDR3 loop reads CASSLGTSPEGGGRAFF. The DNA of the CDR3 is TGTGCCAGCAGTTTGGGGACTAGCCCTGAGGGGGGAGGGCGAGCTTTCTTT.

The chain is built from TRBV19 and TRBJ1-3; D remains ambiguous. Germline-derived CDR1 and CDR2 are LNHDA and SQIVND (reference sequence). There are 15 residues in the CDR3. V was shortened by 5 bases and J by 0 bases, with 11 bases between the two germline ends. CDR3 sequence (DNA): TGTGCCAGTAGTCTTGCTCCCAGCTCTGGAAACACCATATATTTT. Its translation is CASSLAPSSGNTIYF.

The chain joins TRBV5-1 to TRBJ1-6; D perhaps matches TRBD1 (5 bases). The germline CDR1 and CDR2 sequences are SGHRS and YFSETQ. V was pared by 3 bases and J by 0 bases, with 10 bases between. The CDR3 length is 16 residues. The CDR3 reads CASSSRQSSYNSPLHF. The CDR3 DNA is TGCGCCAGCAGCTCAAGACAGAGCTCCTATAATTCACCCCTCCACTTT.

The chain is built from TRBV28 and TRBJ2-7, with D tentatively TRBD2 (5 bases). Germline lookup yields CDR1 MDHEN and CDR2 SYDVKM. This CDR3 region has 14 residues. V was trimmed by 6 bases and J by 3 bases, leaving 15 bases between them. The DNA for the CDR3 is TGTGCCAGCAGAGATTCCGGGGTACACTACGAGCAGTACTTC. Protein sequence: CASRDSGVHYEQYF.

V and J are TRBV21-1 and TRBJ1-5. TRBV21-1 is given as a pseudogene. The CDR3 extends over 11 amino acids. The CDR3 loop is CASSNVQPQHF. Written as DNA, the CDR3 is TGTGCCAGCAGCAATGTTCAGCCCCAGCATTTT.

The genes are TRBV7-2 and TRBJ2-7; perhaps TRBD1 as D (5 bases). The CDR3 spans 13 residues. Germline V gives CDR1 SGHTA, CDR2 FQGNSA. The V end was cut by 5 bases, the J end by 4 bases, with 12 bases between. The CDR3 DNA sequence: TGTGCCAGCAGCGATTGGGGCTTATACGAGCAGTACTTC. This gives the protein CASSDWGLYEQYF. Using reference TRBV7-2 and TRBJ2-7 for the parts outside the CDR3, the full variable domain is GAGVSQSPSNKVTEKGKDVELRCDPISGHTALYWYRQSLGQGLEFLIYFQGNSAPDKSGLPSDRFSAERTGGSVSTLTIQRTQQEDSAVYLCASSDWGLYEQYFGPGTRLTVT.

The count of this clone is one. The CDR3 DNA follows: TGTGCCACCAGCAGGCACTCAGGGGCCGAGCAGTACTTC. Translating it yields CATSRHSGAEQYF. The chain uses TRBV15 and TRBJ2-7; D perhaps matches TRBD1 (6 bases). V lost 3 bases to trimming and J lost 6 bases, with 12 bases between them. Germline CDR1 LNHNV, CDR2 YYDKDF (reference sequence). CDR3 length: 13 amino acids. The complete variable domain, with remaining parts taken from reference TRBV15 and TRBJ2-7, reads DAMVIQNPRYQVTQFGKPVTLSCSQTLNHNVMYWYQQKSSQAPKLLFHYYDKDFNNEADTPDNFQSRRPNTSFCFLDIRSPGLGDTAMYLCATSRHSGAEQYFGPGTRLTVT.

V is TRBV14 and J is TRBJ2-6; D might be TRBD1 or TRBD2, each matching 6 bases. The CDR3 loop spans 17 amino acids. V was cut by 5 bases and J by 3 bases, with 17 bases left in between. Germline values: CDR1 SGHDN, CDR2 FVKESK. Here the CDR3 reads CASSRGVLRSGANVLTF. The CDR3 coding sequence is TGTGCCAGCAGCAGGGGGGTTTTAAGGAGTGGGGCCAACGTCCTGACTTTC.

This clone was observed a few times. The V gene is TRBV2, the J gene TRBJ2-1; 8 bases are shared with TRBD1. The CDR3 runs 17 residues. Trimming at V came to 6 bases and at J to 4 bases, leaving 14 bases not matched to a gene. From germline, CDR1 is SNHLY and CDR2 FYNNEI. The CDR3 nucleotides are TGTGCCAGCAGCTCGCTGAGTGGGACAGGATTTTACAATGAGCAGTTCTTC. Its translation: CASSSLSGTGFYNEQFF.

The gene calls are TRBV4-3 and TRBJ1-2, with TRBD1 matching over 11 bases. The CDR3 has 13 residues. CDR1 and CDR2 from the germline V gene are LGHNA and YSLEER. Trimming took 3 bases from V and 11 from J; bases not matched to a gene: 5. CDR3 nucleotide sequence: TGCGCCAGCAGCCACCAAGGGGACAGGGGGTACACCTTC. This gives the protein CASSHQGDRGYTF.

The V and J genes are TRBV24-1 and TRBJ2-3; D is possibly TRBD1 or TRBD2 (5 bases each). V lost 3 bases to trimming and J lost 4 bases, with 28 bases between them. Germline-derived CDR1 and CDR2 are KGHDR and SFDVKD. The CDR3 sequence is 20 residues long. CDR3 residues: CATSDPRFGARGPSADTQYF. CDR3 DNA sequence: TGTGCCACCAGTGATCCCCGTTTCGGGGCGAGAGGGCCATCCGCAGATACGCAGTATTTT.

In nucleotides, the CDR3 is TGTGCCAGCAGTTCCCACGAGGCTGCCGGCACAGATACGCAGTATTTT. Its protein product is CASSSHEAAGTDTQYF. V gene TRBV28 combines with J gene TRBJ2-3, with D uncertain. V was cut by 4 bases and J by 1 base, with 15 bases left in between. The CDR3 has 16 residues. Germline lookup yields CDR1 MDHEN and CDR2 SYDVKM.

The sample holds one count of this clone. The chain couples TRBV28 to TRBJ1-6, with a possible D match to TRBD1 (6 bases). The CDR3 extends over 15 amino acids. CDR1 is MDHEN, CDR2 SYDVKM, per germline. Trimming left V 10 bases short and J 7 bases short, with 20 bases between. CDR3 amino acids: CATEDGGASNSPLHF. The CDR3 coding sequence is TGTGCCACGGAGGACGGGGGGGCATCCAATTCACCCCTCCACTTT. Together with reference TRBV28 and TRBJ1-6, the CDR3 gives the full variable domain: DVKVTQSSRYLVKRTGEKVFLECVQDMDHENMFWYRQDPGLGLRLIYFSYDVKMKEKGDIPEGYSVSREKKERFSLILESASTNQTSMYLCATEDGGASNSPLHFGNGTRLTVT.

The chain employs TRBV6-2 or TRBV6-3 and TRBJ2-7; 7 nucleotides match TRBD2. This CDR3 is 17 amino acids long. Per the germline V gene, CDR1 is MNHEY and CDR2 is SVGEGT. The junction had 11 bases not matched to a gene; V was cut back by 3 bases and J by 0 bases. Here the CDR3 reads CASSYLSVLAGSYEQYF. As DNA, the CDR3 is TGTGCCAGCAGTTATCTGTCGGTCTTAGCGGGCTCCTACGAGCAGTACTTC.

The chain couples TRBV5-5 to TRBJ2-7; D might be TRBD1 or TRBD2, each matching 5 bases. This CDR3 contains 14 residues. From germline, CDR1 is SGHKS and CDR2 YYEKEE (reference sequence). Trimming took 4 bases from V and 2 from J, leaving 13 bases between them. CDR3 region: CASSQGRFTYEQYF. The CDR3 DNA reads TGTGCCAGCAGCCAGGGACGGTTCACCTACGAGCAGTACTTC.

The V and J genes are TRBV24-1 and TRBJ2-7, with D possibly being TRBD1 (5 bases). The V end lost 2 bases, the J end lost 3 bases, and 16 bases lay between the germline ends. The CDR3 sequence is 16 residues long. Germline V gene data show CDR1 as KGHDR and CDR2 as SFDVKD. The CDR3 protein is CATSDSRQGAFYEQYF. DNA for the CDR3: TGTGCCACCAGTGATTCCCGGCAGGGTGCTTTCTACGAGCAGTACTTC.

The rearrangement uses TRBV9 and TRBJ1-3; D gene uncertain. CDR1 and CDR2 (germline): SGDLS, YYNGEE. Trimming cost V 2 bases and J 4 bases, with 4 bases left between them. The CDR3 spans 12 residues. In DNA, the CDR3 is TGTGCCAGCAGCGTTTCCGGAAACACCATATATTTT. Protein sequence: CASSVSGNTIYF.

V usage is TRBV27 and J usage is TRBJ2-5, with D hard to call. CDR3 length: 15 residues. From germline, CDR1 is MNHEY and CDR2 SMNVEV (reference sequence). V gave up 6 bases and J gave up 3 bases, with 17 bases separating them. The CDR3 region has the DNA TGTGCCAGCAGCCTGGCCTCGGGTAGAGAAGAGACCCAGTACTTC. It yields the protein CASSLASGREETQYF.

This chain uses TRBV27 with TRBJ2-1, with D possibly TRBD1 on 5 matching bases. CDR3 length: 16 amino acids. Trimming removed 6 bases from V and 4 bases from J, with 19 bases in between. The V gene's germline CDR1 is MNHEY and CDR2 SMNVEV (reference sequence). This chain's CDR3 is CASRGKGPTAYNEQFF. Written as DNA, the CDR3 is TGTGCCAGCAGGGGAAAGGGGCCCACAGCGTACAATGAGCAGTTCTTC.

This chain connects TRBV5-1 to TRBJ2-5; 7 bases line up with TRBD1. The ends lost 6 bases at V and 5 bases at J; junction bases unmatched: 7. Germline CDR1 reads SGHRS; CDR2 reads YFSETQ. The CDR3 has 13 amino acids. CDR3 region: CASTPTGLETQYF. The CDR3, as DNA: TGCGCCAGCACCCCGACAGGGTTGGAGACCCAGTACTTC.